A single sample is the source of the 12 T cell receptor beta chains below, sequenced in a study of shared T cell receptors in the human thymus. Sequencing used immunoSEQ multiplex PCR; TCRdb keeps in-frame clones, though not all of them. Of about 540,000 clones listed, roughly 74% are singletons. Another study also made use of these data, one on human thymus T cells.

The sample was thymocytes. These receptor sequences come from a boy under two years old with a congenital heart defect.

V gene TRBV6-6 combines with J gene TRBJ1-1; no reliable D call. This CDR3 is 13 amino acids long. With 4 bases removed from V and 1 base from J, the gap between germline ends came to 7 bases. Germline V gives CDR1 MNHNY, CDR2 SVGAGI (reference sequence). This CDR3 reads CASSLSANTEAFF. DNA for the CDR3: TGTGCCAGCAGTTTAAGCGCGAACACTGAAGCTTTCTTT.

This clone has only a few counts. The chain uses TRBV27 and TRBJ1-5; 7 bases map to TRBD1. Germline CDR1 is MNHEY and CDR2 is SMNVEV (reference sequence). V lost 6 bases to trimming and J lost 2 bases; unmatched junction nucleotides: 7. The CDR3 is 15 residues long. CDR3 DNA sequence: TGTGCCAGCAGGGAAGGGGGCGAGGGCAATCAGCCCCAGCATTTT. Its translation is CASREGGEGNQPQHF.

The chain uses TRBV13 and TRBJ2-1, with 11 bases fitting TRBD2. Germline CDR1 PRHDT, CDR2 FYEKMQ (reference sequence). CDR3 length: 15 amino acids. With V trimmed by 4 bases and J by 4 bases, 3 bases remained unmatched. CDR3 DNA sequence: TGTGCCAGCAGCTGGGGACTAGCGGAATACAATGAGCAGTTCTTC. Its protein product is CASSWGLAEYNEQFF.

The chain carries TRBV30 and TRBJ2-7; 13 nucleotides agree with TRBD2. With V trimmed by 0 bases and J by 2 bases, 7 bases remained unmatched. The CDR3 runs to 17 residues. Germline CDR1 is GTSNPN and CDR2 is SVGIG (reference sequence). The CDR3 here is CAWSVRLAGGLAYEQYF. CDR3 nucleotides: TGTGCCTGGAGTGTACGACTAGCGGGAGGCCTAGCCTACGAGCAGTACTTC.

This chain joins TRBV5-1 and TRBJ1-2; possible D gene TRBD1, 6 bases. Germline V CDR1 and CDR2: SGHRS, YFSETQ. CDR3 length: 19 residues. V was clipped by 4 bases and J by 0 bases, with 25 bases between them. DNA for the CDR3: TGCGCCAGCAGCCCGCACCAACAAACAGGGATCGTAGCTAACTATGGCTACACCTTC. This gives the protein CASSPHQQTGIVANYGYTF.

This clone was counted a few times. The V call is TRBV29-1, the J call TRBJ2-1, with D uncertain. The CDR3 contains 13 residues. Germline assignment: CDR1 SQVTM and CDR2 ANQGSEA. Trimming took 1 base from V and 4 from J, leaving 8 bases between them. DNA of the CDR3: TGCAGCGTTGAAGCCACAGCTTACAATGAGCAGTTCTTC. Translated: CSVEATAYNEQFF.

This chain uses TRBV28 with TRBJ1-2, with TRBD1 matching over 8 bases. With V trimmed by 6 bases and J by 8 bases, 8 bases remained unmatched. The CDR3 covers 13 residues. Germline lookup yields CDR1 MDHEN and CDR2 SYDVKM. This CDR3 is CASSHRGDGGYTF. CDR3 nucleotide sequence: TGTGCCAGCAGCCACAGGGGGGATGGGGGCTACACCTTC.

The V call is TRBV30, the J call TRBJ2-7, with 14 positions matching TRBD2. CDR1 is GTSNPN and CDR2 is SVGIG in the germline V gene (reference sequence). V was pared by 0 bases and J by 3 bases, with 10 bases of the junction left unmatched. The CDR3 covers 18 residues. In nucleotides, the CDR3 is TGTGCCTGGAGTGTAGCGGGGACTAGCGGGAGCACCGACTACGAGCAGTACTTC. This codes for CAWSVAGTSGSTDYEQYF. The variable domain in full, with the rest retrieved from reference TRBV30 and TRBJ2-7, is SQTIHQWPATLVQPVGSPLSLECTVEGTSNPNLYWYRQAAGRGLQLLFYSVGIGQISSEVPQNLSASRPQDRQFILSSKKLLLSDSGFYLCAWSVAGTSGSTDYEQYFGPGTRLTVT.

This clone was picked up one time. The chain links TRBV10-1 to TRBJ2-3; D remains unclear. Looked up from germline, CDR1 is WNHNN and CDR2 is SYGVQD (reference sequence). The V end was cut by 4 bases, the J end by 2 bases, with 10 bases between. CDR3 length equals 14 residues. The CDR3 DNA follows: TGCGCCAGCAGTGGCAGTAAAGACACAGATACGCAGTATTTT. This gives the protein CASSGSKDTDTQYF.

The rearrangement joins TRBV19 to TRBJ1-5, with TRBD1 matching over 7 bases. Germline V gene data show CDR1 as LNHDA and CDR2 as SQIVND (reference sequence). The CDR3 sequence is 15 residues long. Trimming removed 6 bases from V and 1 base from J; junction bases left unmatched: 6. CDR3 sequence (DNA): TGTGCCAGTAGCGGGACAGTTTGGAGCAATCAGCCCCAGCATTTT. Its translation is CASSGTVWSNQPQHF.

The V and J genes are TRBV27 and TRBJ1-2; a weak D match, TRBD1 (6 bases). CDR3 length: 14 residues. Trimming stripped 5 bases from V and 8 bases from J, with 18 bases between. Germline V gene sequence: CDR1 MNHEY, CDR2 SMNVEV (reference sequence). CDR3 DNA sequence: TGTGCCAGCAGTCGGTTGGGGGGGGCGCGGGGCTACACCTTC. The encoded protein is CASSRLGGARGYTF.

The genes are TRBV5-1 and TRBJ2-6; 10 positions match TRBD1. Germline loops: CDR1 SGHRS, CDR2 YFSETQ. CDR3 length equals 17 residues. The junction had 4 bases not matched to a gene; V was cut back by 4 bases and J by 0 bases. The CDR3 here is CASSGGQGNSGANVLTF. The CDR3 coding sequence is TGCGCCAGCAGCGGGGGACAGGGGAACTCTGGGGCCAACGTCCTGACTTTC.